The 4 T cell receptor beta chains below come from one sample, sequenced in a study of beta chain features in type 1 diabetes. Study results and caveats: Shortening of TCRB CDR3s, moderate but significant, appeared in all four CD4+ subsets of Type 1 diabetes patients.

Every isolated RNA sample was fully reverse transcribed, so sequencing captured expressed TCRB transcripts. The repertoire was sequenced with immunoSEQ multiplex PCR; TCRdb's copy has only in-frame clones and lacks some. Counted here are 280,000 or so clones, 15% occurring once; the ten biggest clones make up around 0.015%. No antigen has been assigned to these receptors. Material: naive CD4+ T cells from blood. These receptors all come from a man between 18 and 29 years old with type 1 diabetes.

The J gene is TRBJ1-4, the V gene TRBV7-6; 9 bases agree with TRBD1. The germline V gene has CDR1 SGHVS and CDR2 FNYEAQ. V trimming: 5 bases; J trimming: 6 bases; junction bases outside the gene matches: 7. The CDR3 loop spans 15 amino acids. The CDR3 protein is CASSAGDRDDEKLFF. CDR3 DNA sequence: TGTGCCAGCAGCGCTGGGGACAGGGACGATGAAAAACTGTTTTTT.

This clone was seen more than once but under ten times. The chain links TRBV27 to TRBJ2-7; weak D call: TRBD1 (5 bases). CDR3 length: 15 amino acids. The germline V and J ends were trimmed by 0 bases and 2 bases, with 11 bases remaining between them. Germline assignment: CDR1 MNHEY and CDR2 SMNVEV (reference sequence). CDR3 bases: TGTGCCAGCAGTTTATCGAAGGGGTCCACCTACGAGCAGTACTTC. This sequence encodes CASSLSKGSTYEQYF.

This CDR3 is CASSYSVRSEAFF. The DNA for the CDR3 is TGTGCCAGCAGTTACTCGGTGCGGTCTGAAGCTTTCTTT. The chain carries TRBV6-5 and TRBJ1-1, with D unclear. The germline V gene encodes CDR1 MNHEY and CDR2 SVGAGI. The ends were cut back, 0 bases at V and 6 bases at J, with 8 bases in the middle. This CDR3 is built from 13 residues.

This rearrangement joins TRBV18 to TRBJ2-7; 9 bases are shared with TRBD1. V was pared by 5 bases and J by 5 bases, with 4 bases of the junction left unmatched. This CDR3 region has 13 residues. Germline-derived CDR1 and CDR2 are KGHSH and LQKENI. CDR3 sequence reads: CASSRTGVDEQYF. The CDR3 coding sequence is TGTGCCAGCTCAAGGACAGGGGTAGACGAGCAGTACTTC.